A single T cell receptor (beta chain) is shown here with its context. Its antigen is not identified. Profiled with immunoSEQ multiplex PCR; TCRdb holds only in-frame clones, not every one. The sample contains nearly 70,000 clones, more than 70% of which appear only once. This specimen comes from a study of OX40 agonist ivuxolimab in advanced cancers. Study overall: Patients were treated with ivuxolimab, an agonistic anti-OX40 (CD134) antibody. Patients receiving dose escalation had hepatocellular carcinoma, melanoma, renal cell or head and neck cancer.

Study-wide findings and caveats: On average, a greater number of expanded clones characterised CD8+ T cells relative to CD4+.

The CDR3 totals 18 residues. V shed 3 bases, J shed 3 bases, and the junction held 14 bases outside the gene matches. CDR1 is SEHNR, CDR2 FQNEAQ, per germline (reference sequence). The chain recombines TRBV7-9 with TRBJ1-5, with 7 bases lining up with TRBD1. Sample: CD4+ or CD8+ T cells sorted from blood, taken in a trial of the OX40 agonist ivuxolimab. The source is an adult with an advanced solid tumor such as melanoma, head and neck, liver or kidney cancer. CDR3 loop: CASSLGSLEGAHNQPQHF. CDR3 in DNA: TGTGCCAGCAGCTTGGGGTCCTTAGAGGGGGCCCACAATCAGCCCCAGCATTTT.